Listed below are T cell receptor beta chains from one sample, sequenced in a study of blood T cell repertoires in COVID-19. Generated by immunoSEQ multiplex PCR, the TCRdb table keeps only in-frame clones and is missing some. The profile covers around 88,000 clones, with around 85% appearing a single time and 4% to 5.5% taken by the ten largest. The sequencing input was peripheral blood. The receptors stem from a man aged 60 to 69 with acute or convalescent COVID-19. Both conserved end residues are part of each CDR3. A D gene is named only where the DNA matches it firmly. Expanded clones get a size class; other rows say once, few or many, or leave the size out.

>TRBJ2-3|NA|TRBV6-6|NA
CASSTKEADTQYF
TGTGCCAGCAGTACAAAGGAGGCAGATACGCAGTATTTT
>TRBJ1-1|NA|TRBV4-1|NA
CASSQVNALAGANTEAFF
TGCGCCAGCAGCCAAGTAAATGCGCTCGCAGGCGCGAACACTGAAGCTTTCTTT
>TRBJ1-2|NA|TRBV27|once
CASTRGGPGYGYTF
TGTGCCAGCACCCGGGGGGGACCAGGTTATGGCTACACCTTC
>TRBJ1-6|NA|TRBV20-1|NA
CSASLGGSSYNSPLHF
TGCAGTGCTAGTCTGGGCGGGAGCTCCTATAATTCACCCCTCCACTTT
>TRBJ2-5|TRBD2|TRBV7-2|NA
CASSPHARLAEETQYF
TGTGCCAGCAGCCCCCATGCCCGACTAGCGGAAGAGACCCAGTACTTC
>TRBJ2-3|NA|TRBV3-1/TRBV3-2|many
CASSPRGDSTDTQYF
TGTGCCAGCAGCCCGCGGGGTGATAGCACAGATACGCAGTATTTT
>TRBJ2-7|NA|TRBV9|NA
CASSVGNSASYEQYF
TGTGCCAGCAGCGTAGGGAATAGCGCCTCCTACGAGCAGTACTTC
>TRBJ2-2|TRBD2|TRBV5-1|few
CASGGTSGVNTGELFF
TGCGCCAGCGGGGGAACTAGCGGAGTAAACACCGGGGAGCTGTTTTTT
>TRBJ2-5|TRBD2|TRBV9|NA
CASSPGTSGWETQYF
TGTGCCAGCAGCCCAGGGACTAGCGGTTGGGAGACCCAGTACTTC
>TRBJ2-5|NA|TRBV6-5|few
CASTASQTQYF
TGTGCCAGCACCGCGTCCCAGACCCAGTACTTC
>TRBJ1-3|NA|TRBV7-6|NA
CASSLVGADTGNTIYF
TGTGCCAGCAGCTTAGTGGGGGCGGATACTGGAAACACCATATATTTT
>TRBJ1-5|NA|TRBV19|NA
CASSIRDNSQPQHF
TGTGCCAGTAGTATCCGGGACAACTCTCAGCCCCAGCATTTT
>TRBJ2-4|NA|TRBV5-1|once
CASSLGAGAKNIQYF
TGCGCCAGCAGCTTGGGTGCGGGGGCCAAAAACATTCAGTACTTC
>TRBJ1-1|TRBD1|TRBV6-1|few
CASSEQPLQGATTEAFF
TGTGCCAGCAGTGAACAGCCCTTGCAGGGGGCAACCACTGAAGCTTTCTTT
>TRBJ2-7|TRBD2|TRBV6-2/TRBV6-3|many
CASSYGTGGPGEQYF
TGTGCCAGCAGTTACGGAACGGGAGGGCCGGGTGAGCAGTACTTC
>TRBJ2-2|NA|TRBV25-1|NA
CASSASDNTGELFF
TGTGCCAGCAGCGCAAGCGACAACACCGGGGAGCTGTTTTTT
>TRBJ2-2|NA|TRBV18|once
CASSPNQRDTGELFF
TGTGCCAGCTCACCAAATCAGCGGGACACCGGGGAGCTGTTTTTT
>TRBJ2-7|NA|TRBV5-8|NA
CASSKDTGFSYEQYF
TGTGCCAGCAGCAAAGACACAGGGTTTTCCTACGAGCAGTACTTC
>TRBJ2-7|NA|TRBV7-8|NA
CASSPRGDSYEQYF
TGTGCCAGCAGCCCCAGGGGGGACTCCTACGAGCAGTACTTC
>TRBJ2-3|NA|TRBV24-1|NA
CATSGPGTDTQYF
TGTGCCACCAGTGGTCCAGGCACAGATACGCAGTATTTT
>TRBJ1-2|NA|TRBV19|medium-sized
CASSISAVYGYTF
TGTGCCAGTAGTATTTCGGCGGTCTATGGCTACACCTTC
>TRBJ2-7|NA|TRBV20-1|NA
CSARAVVEQYF
TGCAGTGCTAGAGCCGTAGTGGAGCAGTACTTC
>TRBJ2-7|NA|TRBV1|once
CTSSQDRTSGAYEQYF
TGCACCAGCAGCCAAGATCGAACTAGCGGGGCCTACGAGCAGTACTTC
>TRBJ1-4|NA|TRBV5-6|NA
CASSSQTDLNEKLFF
TGTGCCAGCAGCTCCCAGACAGACCTTAATGAAAAACTGTTTTTT
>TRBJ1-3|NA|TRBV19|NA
CASSIGGSSGNTIYF
TGTGCCAGTAGTATAGGCGGGAGCTCTGGAAACACCATATATTTT